A selection of T cell receptor beta chains follows, all from one sample in a study of T-cell memory formation after mild COVID-19. TCRdb re-derived calls from the 5' RACE reads in MiXCR, one entry per CDR3 protein. The profile shows about 540,000 distinct CDR3 sequences, about 20% of them singletons. Sample: PBMCs or a T cell subset sorted from them (not recorded which). The receptor source for this set is an adult woman who had mild COVID-19 (a few samples of this study predate the infection). Cell type and time point are not known. The conserved cysteine and the conserved F or W are not part of the CDR3 here. The order of the fields is V gene, CDR3 protein.

TRBV11-2 ASSFRGDGETQY
TRBV2 ASSLGQGANYEQY
TRBV6-2/TRBV6-3 ASSPLLDRAYGYT
TRBV24-1 ATSDRSGGYT
TRBV29-1 SVEGGTSHPYEQY
TRBV7-2 ASSNFLQGTSRGAYTQY
TRBV12-3/TRBV12-4 ASSLVGRGTQY
TRBV4-3 ASSQAPRTGFTGELF
TRBV20-1 SARPPADLSSYGYT
TRBV29-1 SVWSLRVETQY
TRBV10-3 AIRGDPYNEQF
TRBV5-1 ASSFLGQNGYEQY
TRBV11-2 ASSPWDRAKEQF
TRBV7-2 ASSAGTEAYNEQF
TRBV2 ASSEGFNQPQH
TRBV12-3/TRBV12-4 ASSHDRGPEKLF
TRBV13 ASSLGTRGEQF
TRBV10-3 AIKGQNNSPLH
TRBV12-3/TRBV12-4 ASTRGGGEQY
TRBV24-1 ATSDFGSSETQY
TRBV12-3/TRBV12-4 ASSSPIIPSSDTLYGYT
TRBV5-1 ASSRQGATGGGMTQY
TRBV11-2 ASSLDRTGGFPQY
TRBV6-5 ASSYEASYEQY
TRBV11-3 ASSRAAFGETQY
TRBV12-3/TRBV12-4 ASSSQGKVNYEQY